Presented here are 20 T cell receptor beta chains from one specimen sequenced in a study of T cell changes during pregnancy in multiple sclerosis. Profiling relied on immunoSEQ multiplex PCR, and the TCRdb table lists in-frame clones only, not all of them. The table includes 40,000 or so clones, roughly nine tenths detected once. This sample comprised CD8+ T cells from peripheral blood mononuclear cells, obtained in the second trimester of pregnancy. These receptors came from a female donor with multiple sclerosis, enrolled in a pregnancy study.

The chain employs TRBV19 and TRBJ1-2; TRBD1 aligns across 11 bases. V shed 8 bases and J 8 bases; nucleotides not matched to a gene: 10. This CDR3 has 14 residues. The V gene's germline CDR1 is LNHDA and CDR2 SQIVND (reference sequence). The CDR3 coding sequence is TGTGCCAGTTCCCTGGACAGGGGGCTACGAGGCTACACCTTC. It codes for CASSLDRGLRGYTF.

This clone occurred a few times. V usage is TRBV19 and J usage is TRBJ1-1, with a weak D call TRBD1 (5 bases). With 6 bases removed from V and 0 bases from J, the gap between germline ends came to 14 bases. Germline V lookup: CDR1 LNHDA, CDR2 SQIVND (reference sequence). The CDR3 runs to 15 residues. As DNA, the CDR3 is TGTGCCAGTAGGCTAACAGGCAGGGTGAACACTGAAGCTTTCTTT. Translated: CASRLTGRVNTEAFF. Complete variable domain (other parts from reference TRBV19 and TRBJ1-1): DGGITQSPKYLFRKEGQNVTLSCEQNLNHDAMYWYRQDPGQGLRLIYYSQIVNDFQKGDIAEGYSVSREKKESFPLTVTSAQKNPTAFYLCASRLTGRVNTEAFFGQGTRLTVV.

V is TRBV6-1 and J is TRBJ2-3; TRBD2 might be the D (6 bases). Germline CDR1 reads MNHNS; CDR2 reads SASEGT. The ends were cut back, 3 bases at V and 0 bases at J, with 22 bases in the middle. The CDR3 length is 19 residues. This CDR3 is CASSEVSSFLGTSTDTQYF. As DNA, the CDR3 is TGTGCCAGCAGTGAGGTCTCTAGCTTTCTAGGGACTAGCACAGATACGCAGTATTTT.

V gene TRBV29-1 combines with J gene TRBJ1-1; 9 bases align to TRBD1. This CDR3 is built from 15 residues. Germline V gene lookup returns CDR1 SQVTM and CDR2 ANQGSEA. V lost 7 bases and J lost 1; bases outside the gene matches: 10. The CDR3 bases are TGCAGCGGACTTCGGGACAGGGTACGGAACACTGAAGCTTTCTTT. This codes for CSGLRDRVRNTEAFF.

This chain links TRBV6-4 with TRBJ2-1; 9 nucleotides align to TRBD2. Per germline, CDR1 MRHNA and CDR2 SNTAGT. J gave up 7 bases and V 4 bases, and 11 bases lay outside the gene matches. The CDR3 extends over 16 amino acids. DNA of the CDR3: TGTGCCAGCAGTGCCCCTAGGGCGGGGGGGCTGAATGAGCAGTTCTTC. Translated: CASSAPRAGGLNEQFF.

This chain connects TRBV30 to TRBJ1-2; D perhaps matches TRBD1 (6 bases). Germline V gene data show CDR1 as GTSNPN and CDR2 as SVGIG (reference sequence). This CDR3 comprises 12 residues. Trimming shortened V by 3 bases and J by 8 bases, and 13 bases separated the two germline ends. The CDR3 sequence: CAWRYRARGYTF. For the CDR3, the DNA is TGTGCCTGGAGGTACAGGGCAAGAGGCTACACCTTC.

The genes are TRBV4-1 and TRBJ2-5; D perhaps matches TRBD2 (5 bases). Between the trimmed V and J ends, which lost 7 bases and 4 bases, there was a span of 19 bases. Looked up from germline, CDR1 is MGHRA and CDR2 is YSYEKL. The length of the CDR3 is 15 residues. The CDR3 reads CASTPSGSSGETQYF. The CDR3 region has the DNA TGCGCCAGCACCCCCTCGGGGAGTTCGGGAGAGACCCAGTACTTC.

The V gene is TRBV13, the J gene TRBJ1-2; 7 bases line up with TRBD1. V trimming: 5 bases; J trimming: 6 bases; junction bases outside the gene matches: 12. CDR3 length: 15 amino acids. Germline values: CDR1 PRHDT, CDR2 FYEKMQ (reference sequence). This CDR3 reads CASSTGQERPDGYTF. CDR3 coding DNA: TGTGCCAGCAGCACCGGACAGGAACGACCAGATGGCTACACCTTC.

V is TRBV6-1 and J is TRBJ1-3; 7 bases are shared with TRBD1. Germline V gene data show CDR1 as MNHNS and CDR2 as SASEGT. This CDR3 contains 17 residues. The V gene end was trimmed by 0 bases and the J gene end by 0 bases; junction bases not matched to a gene: 5. The CDR3 loop reads CASSEADWTGSGNTIYF. DNA of the CDR3: TGTGCCAGCAGTGAAGCCGACTGGACAGGCTCTGGAAACACCATATATTTT.

The V and J genes are TRBV7-2 and TRBJ1-1; 7 bases agree with TRBD1. This CDR3 contains 16 residues. CDR1 and CDR2 from the germline V gene are SGHTA and FQGNSA. V dropped 1 base and J dropped 6; count of bases not matched to a gene: 11. The CDR3 bases are TGTGCCAGCAGCTTAGGGAGGGGGCGAGGTTGGGCTGAAGCTTTCTTT. It yields the protein CASSLGRGRGWAEAFF.

The gene calls are TRBV6-5 and TRBJ1-2; possibly TRBD1 for D (5 bases). The germline V gene has CDR1 MNHEY and CDR2 SVGAGI. The CDR3 extends over 12 amino acids. The V end was cut by 6 bases, the J end by 6 bases, with 11 bases between. Here the CDR3 DNA reads TGTGCCAGCAGAGGAGGGGTGGATGGCTACACCTTC. Residues: CASRGGVDGYTF.

This chain uses TRBV15 with TRBJ2-7; D might be TRBD2 (6 bases). The ends were cut back, 5 bases at V and 6 bases at J, with 11 bases in the middle. The CDR3 runs to 12 residues. Looked up from germline, CDR1 is LNHNV and CDR2 is YYDKDF (reference sequence). The CDR3 DNA sequence: TGTGCCACCAGCGGGATCGGGGGCGAGCAGTACTTC. Protein sequence: CATSGIGGEQYF.

The rearrangement joins TRBV2 to TRBJ2-7; 7 nucleotides line up with TRBD1. The CDR3 consists of 14 residues. V trimming: 6 bases; J trimming: 3 bases; junction bases outside the gene matches: 8. Germline-derived CDR1 and CDR2 are SNHLY and FYNNEI. The CDR3: CASSPDRVHYEQYF. Written as DNA, the CDR3 is TGTGCCAGCAGCCCCGACAGGGTTCACTACGAGCAGTACTTC.

The chain has TRBV19 and TRBJ1-4, with TRBD1 matching 7 bases. The CDR3 totals 15 residues. CDR1 LNHDA and CDR2 SQIVND come from the germline V gene (reference sequence). V was clipped by 5 bases and J by 7 bases; unmatched bases: 10. In DNA, the CDR3 is TGTGCCAGTAGTCTACCACAGGGGAGCAGTGAAAAACTGTTTTTT. Residues: CASSLPQGSSEKLFF.

The V gene is TRBV6-5, the J gene TRBJ2-7; D not certain. The CDR3 is 16 amino acids. CDR1 is MNHEY and CDR2 is SVGAGI in the germline V gene. V shed 4 bases and J shed 0 bases, with 16 bases lying between them. The CDR3 region is CASSFDPGRSSYEQYF. DNA of the CDR3: TGTGCCAGCAGTTTTGACCCGGGTCGGAGCTCCTACGAGCAGTACTTC.

The chain couples TRBV9 to TRBJ1-6; maybe TRBD1 (6 bases). With 0 bases removed from V and 0 bases from J, the gap between germline ends came to 13 bases. Germline V gene lookup returns CDR1 SGDLS and CDR2 YYNGEE. The CDR3 is 18 residues long. CDR3: CASSVADSQSSYNSPLHF. The CDR3 DNA follows: TGTGCCAGCAGCGTAGCGGACAGCCAGAGCTCCTATAATTCACCCCTCCACTTT.

The chain combines TRBV23-1 with TRBJ2-7; a possible D gene is TRBD1 (6 bases). TRBV23-1 is flagged as an ORF with uncertain function. This CDR3 spans 13 amino acids. The V end lost 6 bases, the J end lost 2 bases, and 11 bases lay between the germline ends. CDR3 nucleotide sequence: TGCGCCAGCAGGGCCGACAGGCCCTACGAGCAGTACTTC. Its protein product is CASRADRPYEQYF.

The chain combines TRBV9 with TRBJ2-2; a weak D match, TRBD1 (5 bases). Germline CDR1 and CDR2: SGDLS and YYNGEE. This CDR3 is 15 amino acids long. Trimming removed 0 bases at V and 7 bases at J, with 13 bases between. The CDR3 bases are TGTGCCAGCAGCGTAGCAGGGTATAATGGCGGGGAGCTGTTTTTT. It encodes CASSVAGYNGGELFF.

V is TRBV19 and J is TRBJ1-5; no firm D call. Germline-derived CDR1 and CDR2 are LNHDA and SQIVND (reference sequence). Deletions cut 3 bases from V and 0 bases from J, with 6 bases between. The CDR3 is 14 residues long. The CDR3 is CASSMGDSNQPQHF. CDR3 nucleotides: TGTGCCAGTAGTATGGGAGATAGCAATCAGCCCCAGCATTTT.

The chain is built from TRBV19 and TRBJ1-2, with D hard to call. In germline, CDR1 is LNHDA, CDR2 SQIVND (reference sequence). This CDR3 spans 13 amino acids. Trimming removed 3 bases from V and 2 bases from J, with 7 bases in between. CDR3 DNA: TGTGCCAGTAGTATTCCGACAAACTATGGCTACACCTTC. Translating gives CASSIPTNYGYTF.